This T cell receptor beta chain was observed in a study of CD8+CD57+ T cells in acquired aplastic anemia. About the study: Each DNA sample taken from sorted CD4+ and CD8+ cells came to about 3.2 ug on average. Read counts for CD4+ cells (from healthy donors) averaged around 10 million.

Trimming left V 3 bases short and J 10 bases short, with 9 bases between. The CDR3 covers 11 residues. Profiling that covered TCR beta VDJ and CDR3 relied on genomic DNA as its template. Via MiXCR, TCRdb re-called the reads, giving one row per CDR3 protein. The sample includes some 190,000 distinct CDR3 sequences, 35% to 50% of them seen just once. J is TRBJ1-2 and V is TRBV12-3 or TRBV12-4; no definite D call. Specimen: sorted CD4+, CD8+, or CD8+CD57+ T cells (not recorded which) from PBMCs. The sequence was collected from a human donor in good health. CDR3 nucleotides: TGTGCCAGCAGTTTTTCTCAAGACTACACCTTC. This encodes CASSFSQDYTF.